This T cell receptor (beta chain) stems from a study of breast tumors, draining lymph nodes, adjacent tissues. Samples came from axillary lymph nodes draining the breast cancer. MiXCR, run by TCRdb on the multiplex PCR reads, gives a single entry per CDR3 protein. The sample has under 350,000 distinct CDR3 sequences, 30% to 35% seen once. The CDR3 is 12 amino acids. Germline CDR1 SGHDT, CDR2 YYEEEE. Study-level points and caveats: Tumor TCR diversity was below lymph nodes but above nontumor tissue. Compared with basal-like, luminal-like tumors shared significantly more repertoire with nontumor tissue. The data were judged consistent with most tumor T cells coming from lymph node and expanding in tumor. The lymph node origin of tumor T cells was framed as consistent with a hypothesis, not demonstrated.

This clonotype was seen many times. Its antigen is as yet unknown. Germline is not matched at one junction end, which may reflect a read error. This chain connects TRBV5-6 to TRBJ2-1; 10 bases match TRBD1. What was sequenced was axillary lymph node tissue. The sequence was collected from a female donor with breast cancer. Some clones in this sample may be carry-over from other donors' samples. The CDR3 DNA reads TGTGCCAGCAGCTTGGCCGGGGACAGGGGTCTCTTC. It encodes CASSLAGDRGLF.